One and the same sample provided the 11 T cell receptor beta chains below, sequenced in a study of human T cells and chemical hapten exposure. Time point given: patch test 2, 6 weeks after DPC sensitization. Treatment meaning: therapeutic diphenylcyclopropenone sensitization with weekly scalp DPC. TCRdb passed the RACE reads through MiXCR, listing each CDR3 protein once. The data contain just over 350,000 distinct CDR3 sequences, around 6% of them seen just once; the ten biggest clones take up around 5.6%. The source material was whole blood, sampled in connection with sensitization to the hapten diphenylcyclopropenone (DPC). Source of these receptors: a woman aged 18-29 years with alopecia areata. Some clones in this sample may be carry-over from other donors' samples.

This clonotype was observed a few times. CDR3 protein: CASSLKRTNTGELFF. The CDR3 DNA sequence: TGTGCCAGCAGTCTGAAAAGGACGAACACCGGGGAGCTGTTTTTT. The J gene is TRBJ2-2, the V gene TRBV12-3 or TRBV12-4, with D unclear. The CDR3 sequence is 15 residues long. Between the trimmed V and J ends, which lost 5 bases and 0 bases, there was a span of 10 bases.

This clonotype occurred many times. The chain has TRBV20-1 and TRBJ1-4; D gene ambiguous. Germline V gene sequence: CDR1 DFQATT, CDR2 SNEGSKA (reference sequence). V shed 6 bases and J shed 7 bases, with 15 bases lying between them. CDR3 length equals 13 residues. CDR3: CSAFWTLGEKLFF. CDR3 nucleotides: TGCAGTGCCTTTTGGACCCTTGGTGAAAAACTGTTTTTT.

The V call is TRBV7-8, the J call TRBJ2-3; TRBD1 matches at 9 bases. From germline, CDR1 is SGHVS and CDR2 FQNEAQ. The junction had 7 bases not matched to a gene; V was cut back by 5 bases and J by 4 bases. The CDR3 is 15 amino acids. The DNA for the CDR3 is TGTGCCAGCAGCCCGACACAGGGGGCACCAGATACGCAGTATTTT. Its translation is CASSPTQGAPDTQYF.

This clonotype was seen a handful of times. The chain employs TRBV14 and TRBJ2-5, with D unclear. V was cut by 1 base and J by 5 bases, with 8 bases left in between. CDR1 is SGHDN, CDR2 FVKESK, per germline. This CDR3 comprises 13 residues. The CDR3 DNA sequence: TGTGCCAGCAGCCAAGCCTACGTCGAGACCCAGTACTTC. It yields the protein CASSQAYVETQYF.

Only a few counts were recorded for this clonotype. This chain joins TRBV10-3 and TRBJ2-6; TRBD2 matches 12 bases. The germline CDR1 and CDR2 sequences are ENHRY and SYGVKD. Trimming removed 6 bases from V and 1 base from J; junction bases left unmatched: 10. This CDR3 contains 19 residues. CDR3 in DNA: TGTGCCATCAGACTTGCTACTAGCGGGGGGTCATCTGGGGCCAACGTCCTGACTTTC. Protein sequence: CAIRLATSGGSSGANVLTF.

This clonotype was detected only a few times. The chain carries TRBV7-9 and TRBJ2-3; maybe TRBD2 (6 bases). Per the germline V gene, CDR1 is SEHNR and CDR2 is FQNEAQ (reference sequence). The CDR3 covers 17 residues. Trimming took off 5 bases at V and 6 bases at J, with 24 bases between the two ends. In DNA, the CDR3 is TGTGCCAGCAGCCCTCGTACTAGCACCGTCGAAGGTGATACGCAGTATTTT. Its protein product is CASSPRTSTVEGDTQYF. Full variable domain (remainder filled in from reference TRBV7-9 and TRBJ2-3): DTGVSQNPRHKITKRGQNVTFRCDPISEHNRLYWYRQTLGQGPEFLTYFQNEAQLEKSRLLSDRFSAERPKGSFSTLEIQRTEQGDSAMYLCASSPRTSTVEGDTQYFGPGTRLTVL.

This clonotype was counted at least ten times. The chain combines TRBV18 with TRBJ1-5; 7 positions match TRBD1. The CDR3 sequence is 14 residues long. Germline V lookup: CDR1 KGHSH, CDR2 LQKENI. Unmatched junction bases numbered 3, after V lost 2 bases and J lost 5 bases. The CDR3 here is CASSPGTEHQPQHF. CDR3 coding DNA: TGTGCCAGCTCACCAGGGACAGAGCATCAGCCCCAGCATTTT.

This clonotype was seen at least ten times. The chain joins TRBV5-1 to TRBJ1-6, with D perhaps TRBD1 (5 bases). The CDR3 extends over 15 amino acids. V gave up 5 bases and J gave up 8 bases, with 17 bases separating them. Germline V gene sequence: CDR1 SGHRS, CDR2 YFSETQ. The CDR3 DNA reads TGCGCCAGCAGTCCGACAGCCCCCGAGGATTCACCCCTCCACTTT. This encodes CASSPTAPEDSPLHF. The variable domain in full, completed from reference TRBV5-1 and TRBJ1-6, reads KAGVTQTPRYLIKTRGQQVTLSCSPISGHRSVSWYQQTPGQGLQFLFEYFSETQRNKGNFPGRFSGRQFSNSRSEMNVSTLELGDSALYLCASSPTAPEDSPLHFGNGTRLTVT.

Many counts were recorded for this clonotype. CDR3 loop: CSAPDILNSPLHF. Written as DNA, the CDR3 is TGCAGTGCACCGGACATCCTAAATTCACCCCTCCACTTT. The chain has TRBV20-1 and TRBJ1-6; D might be TRBD1 (5 bases). Trimming removed 6 bases at V and 7 bases at J, with 13 bases between. Germline CDR1 is DFQATT and CDR2 is SNEGSKA (reference sequence). This CDR3 has 13 amino acids.

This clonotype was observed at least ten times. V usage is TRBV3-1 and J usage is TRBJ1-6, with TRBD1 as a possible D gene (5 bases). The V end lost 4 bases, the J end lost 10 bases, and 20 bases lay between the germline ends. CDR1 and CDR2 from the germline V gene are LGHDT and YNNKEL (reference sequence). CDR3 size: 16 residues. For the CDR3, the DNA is TGTGCCAGCAGCCTACGACAGCCCCCGGCTGGGTCACCCCTCCACTTT. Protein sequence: CASSLRQPPAGSPLHF.

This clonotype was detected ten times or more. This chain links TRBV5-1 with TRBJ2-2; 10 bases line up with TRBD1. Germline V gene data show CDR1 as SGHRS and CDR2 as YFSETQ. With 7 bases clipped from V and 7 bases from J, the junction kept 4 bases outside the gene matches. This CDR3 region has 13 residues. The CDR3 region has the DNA TGCGCCAGCCCCGGGACAGGGGACGGGGAGCTGTTTTTT. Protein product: CASPGTGDGELFF. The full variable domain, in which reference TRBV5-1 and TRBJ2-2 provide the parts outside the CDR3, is KAGVTQTPRYLIKTRGQQVTLSCSPISGHRSVSWYQQTPGQGLQFLFEYFSETQRNKGNFPGRFSGRQFSNSRSEMNVSTLELGDSALYLCASPGTGDGELFFGEGSRLTVL.